This is a list of T cell receptor beta chains from one sample in a study of T-cell memory formation after mild COVID-19. TCRdb reanalysed the 5' RACE reads using MiXCR and keeps one entry per CDR3 protein. This sample carries some 490,000 distinct CDR3 sequences, roughly 18% of them seen once, and the ten largest clones take 12%. Input material: PBMCs or a T cell subset sorted from them (not recorded which). Receptors originate from an adult woman who had mild COVID-19 (a few samples of this study predate the infection). Cell type and time point are not known. CDR3s include the opening cysteine and the closing phenylalanine or tryptophan. D genes are given only for firm matches. Some rows mark clone size as missing; the rest say once, few, many or name a class of expanded clone.

cdr3_aa: CASSQDHGRGEAFF
cdr3_nt: TGTGCCAGCAGCCAAGATCATGGTCGGGGTGAAGCTTTCTTT
d_call: -
clone_size: -
v_call: TRBV3-1
j_call: TRBJ1-1

cdr3_aa: CASSRAQDRRAGELFF
cdr3_nt: TGTGCCAGCAGCCGCGCCCAGGACAGGAGGGCCGGGGAGCTGTTTTTT
d_call: -
clone_size: -
v_call: TRBV11-2
j_call: TRBJ2-2

cdr3_aa: CATTKGGGFYEQYF
cdr3_nt: TGTGCCACCACCAAGGGAGGAGGATTCTACGAGCAGTACTTC
d_call: -
clone_size: -
v_call: TRBV15
j_call: TRBJ2-7

cdr3_aa: CASRVGGVGEQFF
cdr3_nt: TGTGCCAGCAGAGTTGGGGGGGTGGGTGAGCAGTTCTTC
d_call: TRBD2
clone_size: -
v_call: TRBV6-5
j_call: TRBJ2-1

cdr3_aa: CASKIETEAFF
cdr3_nt: TGCGCCAGCAAGATCGAGACAGAAGCTTTCTTT
d_call: -
clone_size: few
v_call: TRBV5-1
j_call: TRBJ1-1

cdr3_aa: CASSYPPPWTANTEAFF
cdr3_nt: TGTGCCAGCAGTTACCCCCCGCCCTGGACAGCGAACACTGAAGCTTTCTTT
d_call: -
clone_size: few
v_call: TRBV6-5
j_call: TRBJ1-1

cdr3_aa: CASSNEVRTDTQYF
cdr3_nt: TGCGCCAGCAGCAACGAAGTACGCACAGATACGCAGTATTTT
d_call: -
clone_size: few
v_call: TRBV5-1
j_call: TRBJ2-3

cdr3_aa: CATSDLVGGTYNEQFF
cdr3_nt: TGTGCCACCAGTGATTTGGTGGGAGGAACCTACAATGAGCAGTTCTTC
d_call: -
clone_size: many
v_call: TRBV24-1
j_call: TRBJ2-1

cdr3_aa: CSASPRDRSTGELFF
cdr3_nt: TGCAGTGCTAGCCCCCGGGACAGGAGCACCGGGGAGCTGTTTTTT
d_call: TRBD1
clone_size: -
v_call: TRBV20-1
j_call: TRBJ2-2

cdr3_aa: CASSIGGARETQYF
cdr3_nt: TGTGCCAGTAGTATTGGGGGCGCGAGGGAGACCCAGTACTTC
d_call: -
clone_size: few
v_call: TRBV19
j_call: TRBJ2-5

cdr3_aa: CAWSDRWAEQFF
cdr3_nt: TGTGCCTGGAGTGACAGGTGGGCTGAGCAGTTCTTC
d_call: -
clone_size: once
v_call: TRBV30
j_call: TRBJ2-1

cdr3_aa: CASSLSPGGSGAGETQYF
cdr3_nt: TGTGCCAGCAGTTTATCGCCAGGAGGGAGCGGAGCGGGAGAGACCCAGTACTTC
d_call: -
clone_size: few
v_call: TRBV27
j_call: TRBJ2-5

cdr3_aa: CASSLVLTSGGTDTQYF
cdr3_nt: TGTGCCAGCAGCTTAGTCCTGACTAGCGGAGGCACAGATACGCAGTATTTT
d_call: TRBD2
clone_size: -
v_call: TRBV11-3
j_call: TRBJ2-3

cdr3_aa: CATESGLSSGYF
cdr3_nt: TGTGCCACTGAGTCGGGACTTTCCTCGGGGTATTTT
d_call: -
clone_size: -
v_call: TRBV7-9
j_call: TRBJ2-3

cdr3_aa: CASSRTGEGSPLHF
cdr3_nt: TGTGCCAGCAGCCGGACAGGGGAGGGTTCACCCCTCCACTTT
d_call: TRBD1
clone_size: -
v_call: TRBV12-3/TRBV12-4
j_call: TRBJ1-6

cdr3_aa: CATALWSNEQFF
cdr3_nt: TGTGCCACCGCACTTTGGAGCAATGAGCAGTTCTTC
d_call: -
clone_size: many
v_call: TRBV24-1
j_call: TRBJ2-1

cdr3_aa: CASNRGRVDTEAFF
cdr3_nt: TGTGCCAGCAACCGGGGGAGGGTCGACACTGAAGCTTTCTTT
d_call: -
clone_size: few
v_call: TRBV6-2/TRBV6-3
j_call: TRBJ1-1

cdr3_aa: CASSYSQGDTEAFF
cdr3_nt: TGTGCCAGCAGTTACTCGCAAGGGGATACTGAAGCTTTCTTT
d_call: -
clone_size: -
v_call: TRBV6-5
j_call: TRBJ1-1

cdr3_aa: CASSLQGGAFYNEQFF
cdr3_nt: TGTGCCAGCAGCTTACAAGGGGGGGCGTTCTACAATGAGCAGTTCTTC
d_call: -
clone_size: few
v_call: TRBV7-9
j_call: TRBJ2-1

cdr3_aa: CASRRIAEGETQYF
cdr3_nt: TGTGCCAGCAGGCGGATTGCGGAAGGAGAGACCCAGTACTTC
d_call: -
clone_size: few
v_call: TRBV11-3
j_call: TRBJ2-5

cdr3_aa: CAWRPSNLGETQYF
cdr3_nt: TGTGCCTGGAGACCCAGCAACCTAGGAGAGACCCAGTACTTC
d_call: -
clone_size: -
v_call: TRBV30
j_call: TRBJ2-5

cdr3_aa: CASSPLGLNTEAFF
cdr3_nt: TGTGCCAGCTCACCACTGGGCCTGAACACTGAAGCTTTCTTT
d_call: -
clone_size: -
v_call: TRBV18
j_call: TRBJ1-1

cdr3_aa: CASSPSRASGAYEQYF
cdr3_nt: TGTGCCAGCAGTCCCAGCCGGGCTAGCGGGGCCTACGAGCAGTACTTC
d_call: TRBD2
clone_size: -
v_call: TRBV12-3/TRBV12-4
j_call: TRBJ2-7

cdr3_aa: CASSLKGLAGKYNEQFF
cdr3_nt: TGTGCCAGCAGCTTAAAAGGACTAGCGGGGAAATACAATGAGCAGTTCTTC
d_call: TRBD2
clone_size: many
v_call: TRBV7-3
j_call: TRBJ2-1

cdr3_aa: CASSSPQANTGELFF
cdr3_nt: TGTGCCAGCAGCTCCCCCCAAGCGAACACCGGGGAGCTGTTTTTT
d_call: -
clone_size: few
v_call: TRBV13
j_call: TRBJ2-2

cdr3_aa: CASSLGVGNYGYTF
cdr3_nt: TGTGCCAGCAGCTTAGGGGTTGGGAACTATGGCTACACCTTC
d_call: -
clone_size: few
v_call: TRBV11-2
j_call: TRBJ1-2

cdr3_aa: CASSGQTLNTEAFF
cdr3_nt: TGTGCCAGCAGTGGTCAGACTTTGAACACTGAAGCTTTCTTT
d_call: -
clone_size: -
v_call: TRBV2
j_call: TRBJ1-1

cdr3_aa: CASSFLSANTGELFF
cdr3_nt: TGTGCCAGCAGCTTTCTCTCGGCGAACACCGGGGAGCTGTTTTTT
d_call: -
clone_size: -
v_call: TRBV7-2
j_call: TRBJ2-2

cdr3_aa: CASGGVPGMWNTEAFF
cdr3_nt: TGTGCCAGTGGGGGGGTTCCGGGAATGTGGAACACTGAAGCTTTCTTT
d_call: -
clone_size: -
v_call: TRBV19
j_call: TRBJ1-1

cdr3_aa: CSGLAGVTSGANVLTF
cdr3_nt: TGCAGTGGACTAGCGGGGGTAACCTCTGGGGCCAACGTCCTGACTTTC
d_call: TRBD2
clone_size: -
v_call: TRBV20-1
j_call: TRBJ2-6

cdr3_aa: CASSPGGARGTEAFF
cdr3_nt: TGTGCCAGCAGCCCTGGGGGGGCGCGGGGCACTGAAGCTTTCTTT
d_call: -
clone_size: -
v_call: TRBV11-2
j_call: TRBJ1-1

cdr3_aa: CASSQDERGPLAKNIQYF
cdr3_nt: TGCGCCAGCAGCCAAGATGAAAGGGGTCCTCTAGCCAAAAACATTCAGTACTTC
d_call: -
clone_size: many
v_call: TRBV4-1
j_call: TRBJ2-4

cdr3_aa: CATSDPGSDSNYGYTF
cdr3_nt: TGTGCCACCAGTGACCCCGGGTCAGACTCTAACTATGGCTACACCTTC
d_call: -
clone_size: few
v_call: TRBV24-1
j_call: TRBJ1-2

cdr3_aa: CSATESGYEQYF
cdr3_nt: TGCAGTGCCACCGAAAGCGGATACGAGCAGTACTTC
d_call: -
clone_size: few
v_call: TRBV20-1
j_call: TRBJ2-7

cdr3_aa: CSVEGWRGIDTEAFF
cdr3_nt: TGCAGCGTTGAAGGTTGGCGGGGAATTGACACTGAAGCTTTCTTT
d_call: -
clone_size: -
v_call: TRBV29-1
j_call: TRBJ1-1

cdr3_aa: CASSVTNEQYF
cdr3_nt: TGTGCCAGCAGCGTAACTAACGAGCAGTACTTC
d_call: -
clone_size: many
v_call: TRBV2
j_call: TRBJ2-7

cdr3_aa: CASSPPGQVTDTQYF
cdr3_nt: TGTGCCAGCTCACCTCCGGGACAGGTCACAGATACGCAGTATTTT
d_call: TRBD1
clone_size: -
v_call: TRBV18
j_call: TRBJ2-3

cdr3_aa: CASSIPGLLQDEQYF
cdr3_nt: TGCGCCAGCAGCATACCGGGACTCCTGCAGGACGAGCAGTACTTC
d_call: -
clone_size: -
v_call: TRBV5-1
j_call: TRBJ2-7

cdr3_aa: CASSETSGIPYEQYF
cdr3_nt: TGTGCCAGCAGCGAGACTAGCGGGATTCCCTACGAGCAGTACTTC
d_call: TRBD2
clone_size: few
v_call: TRBV9
j_call: TRBJ2-7

cdr3_aa: CASSPQIIAGGETDTQYF
cdr3_nt: TGTGCCAGCAGTCCTCAGATTATAGCGGGAGGAGAAACAGATACGCAGTATTTT
d_call: TRBD2
clone_size: -
v_call: TRBV27
j_call: TRBJ2-3